The 25 T cell receptor beta chains below all came from one sample that was sequenced in a study of T cells in Graves' hyperthyroidism and ophthalmopathy. RNA transcripts served as the template for amplifying TCR beta CDR3 regions. Primed by the HTBI set, a first-round RT-PCR was run on the TCR CDR3. TCRdb ran MiXCR on the multiplex PCR reads and lists one entry per CDR3 protein. The table records tens of thousands of distinct CDR3 sequences, around 50% of them present only once. What was sequenced was blood. These receptors were collected from an older woman with Graves' ophthalmopathy.

Only a few counts were recorded for this clonotype. The chain combines TRBV10-2 with TRBJ2-1; D unresolved. CDR3 size: 14 residues. V lost 0 bases and J lost 4, with 7 bases in between. CDR1 and CDR2 (germline): WSHSY, SAAADI. The CDR3 protein is CASSESGKYNEQFF. Written as DNA, the CDR3 is TGCGCCAGCAGTGAGTCTGGGAAGTACAATGAGCAGTTCTTC.

The chain joins TRBV10-1 to TRBJ1-6; 9 positions match TRBD1. CDR3 length: 15 residues. Germline V gene data show CDR1 as WNHNN and CDR2 as SYGVQD (reference sequence). The trim removed 7 bases at V and 7 bases at J, leaving 8 bases unmatched. DNA for the CDR3: TGCGCCAGCACGTACAGGGGGCGCGGGAATTCACCCCTCCACTTT. It codes for CASTYRGRGNSPLHF.

The CDR3 coding sequence is TGTGCCACCAGTGATCCCTCCCGGACAGGGTTCGGCTATGGCTACACCTTC. This encodes CATSDPSRTGFGYGYTF. The V and J genes are TRBV24-1 and TRBJ1-2; 8 bases line up with TRBD1. The V segment lost 3 bases and the J segment 4 bases; nucleotides outside the gene matches: 12. The CDR3 is 17 amino acids. Germline CDR1 is KGHDR and CDR2 is SFDVKD.

This sequence joins TRBV20-1 and TRBJ1-2, with a tentative D call TRBD1 (5 bases). V gave up 0 bases and J gave up 8 bases, with 13 bases separating them. The germline gives CDR1 DFQATT, CDR2 SNEGSKA (reference sequence). This CDR3 comprises 13 residues. The CDR3 sequence is CSARDRRGDGYTF. DNA for the CDR3: TGCAGTGCTAGAGATCGAAGAGGGGACGGCTACACCTTC.

This chain uses TRBV5-4 with TRBJ2-5; the D gene is possibly TRBD1 (6 bases). The CDR3 has 14 residues. CDR1 and CDR2 from the germline V gene are SGHNT and YYREEE (reference sequence). V lost 4 bases and J lost 1, with 11 bases in between. The CDR3 region is CASSQGHSQETQYF. CDR3 coding DNA: TGTGCCAGCAGCCAGGGACACAGCCAAGAGACCCAGTACTTC.

This clonotype was seen many times. The rearrangement joins TRBV7-2 to TRBJ2-5; 14 positions agree with TRBD2. In germline, CDR1 is SGHTA, CDR2 FQGNSA. The CDR3 consists of 17 residues. J gave up 5 bases and V 0 bases, and 5 bases lay outside the gene matches. The CDR3 protein is CASSLATSGGAWETQYF. In DNA, the CDR3 is TGTGCCAGCAGCTTAGCGACTAGCGGGGGGGCATGGGAGACCCAGTACTTC. The whole variable domain, filled in from reference TRBV7-2 and TRBJ2-5, reads GAGVSQSPSNKVTEKGKDVELRCDPISGHTALYWYRQSLGQGLEFLIYFQGNSAPDKSGLPSDRFSAERTGGSVSTLTIQRTQQEDSAVYLCASSLATSGGAWETQYFGPGTRLLVL.

This rearrangement joins TRBV29-1 to TRBJ2-7; 9 bases align to TRBD1. Germline V lookup: CDR1 SQVTM, CDR2 ANQGSEA. The CDR3 extends over 15 amino acids. V lost 1 base and J lost 3; bases outside the gene matches: 7. The CDR3 DNA is TGCAGCGTTGAAGGAGGGACAGGGTCGGGCTACGAGCAGTACTTC. Translated, it gives CSVEGGTGSGYEQYF.

This clonotype was counted at least ten times. The chain recombines TRBV2 with TRBJ2-3; D perhaps matches TRBD2 (5 bases). Germline lookup yields CDR1 SNHLY and CDR2 FYNNEI. The germline V and J ends were trimmed by 4 bases and 8 bases, with 16 bases remaining between them. The CDR3 is made up of 14 amino acids. The DNA of the CDR3 is TGTGCCAGCAGTGTAGAGAGAGGGATGGGTACGCAGTATTTT. It specifies CASSVERGMGTQYF.

The chain links TRBV20-1 to TRBJ2-2, with D possibly TRBD2 on 6 matching bases. The germline CDR1 and CDR2 sequences are DFQATT and SNEGSKA (reference sequence). The CDR3 runs to 13 residues. Trimming removed 3 bases from V and 4 bases from J, with 9 bases in between. The CDR3 spells CSARPSATGELFF. As DNA, the CDR3 is TGCAGTGCTAGGCCTAGCGCCACCGGGGAGCTGTTTTTT.

The chain recombines TRBV7-3 with TRBJ1-4, with TRBD1 matching over 8 bases. Germline V gene data show CDR1 as SGHTA and CDR2 as FQGTGA. Trimming at V came to 5 bases and at J to 6 bases, leaving 8 bases not matched to a gene. This CDR3 comprises 15 residues. The CDR3 coding sequence is TGTGCCAGCAGCCTCAGGGGGCCGGTCGATGAAAAACTGTTTTTT. As protein: CASSLRGPVDEKLFF.

The sample holds many counts of this clonotype. The chain combines TRBV5-1 with TRBJ1-1, with unresolved D. CDR1 is SGHRS, CDR2 YFSETQ, per germline. This CDR3 is 15 amino acids long. V lost 0 bases and J lost 1, with 10 bases in between. CDR3 DNA sequence: TGCGCCAGCAGCTTGGAGGGCCTACCGAACACTGAAGCTTTCTTT. As protein: CASSLEGLPNTEAFF.

This clonotype appeared a single time. The conserved final phenylalanine or tryptophan is absent from the CDR3, which likely points to a read error. J is TRBJ1-1 and V is TRBV20-1; no clear D. The V end lost 7 bases, the J end lost 4 bases, and 13 bases lay between the germline ends. Germline V gene data show CDR1 as DFQATT and CDR2 as SNEGSKA (reference sequence). The CDR3 spans 12 residues. CDR3 protein: CSVPGVGTEAFL. As DNA, the CDR3 is TGCAGTGTTCCCGGCGTGGGCACTGAAGCTTTCCTT.

The gene calls are TRBV6-5 and TRBJ1-5; a weak D match, TRBD1 (5 bases). V lost 10 bases to trimming and J lost 14 bases, with 30 bases between them. Germline values: CDR1 MNHEY, CDR2 SVGAGI. The CDR3 is 15 residues long. The CDR3 loop is CATFGIGDGGAYEHF. CDR3 bases: TGTGCCACATTTGGCATAGGGGACGGGGGTGCCTACGAGCATTTT.

This clonotype has ten or more counts. The chain carries TRBV20-1 and TRBJ1-5; TRBD1 is a possible D gene (6 bases). This CDR3 is 15 amino acids long. Trimming cost V 0 bases and J 3 bases, with 12 bases left between them. Germline CDR1 is DFQATT and CDR2 is SNEGSKA (reference sequence). This chain's CDR3 is CSARDQPGDNQPQHF. CDR3 nucleotides: TGCAGTGCTAGAGATCAACCAGGGGACAATCAGCCCCAGCATTTT.

This clonotype has just one count. The gene calls are TRBV7-2 and TRBJ2-7; 10 bases line up with TRBD2. Germline CDR1 SGHTA, CDR2 FQGNSA. This CDR3 region has 15 residues. The V gene end was trimmed by 5 bases and the J gene end by 4 bases; junction bases not matched to a gene: 8. CDR3: CASSHTSGELYEQYF. CDR3 DNA: TGTGCCAGCAGCCATACTAGCGGGGAGCTATACGAGCAGTACTTC.

The chain recombines TRBV7-8 with TRBJ1-6, with 8 bases matching TRBD1. The CDR3 covers 19 residues. Germline CDR1 and CDR2: SGHVS and FQNEAQ. V shed 5 bases, J shed 0 bases, and the junction held 12 bases outside the gene matches. CDR3 loop: CASSHLGQGLSSYNSPLHF. Written as DNA, the CDR3 is TGTGCCAGCAGCCACCTAGGACAGGGCTTAAGCTCCTATAATTCACCCCTCCACTTT.

This chain connects TRBV5-1 to TRBJ2-3; no clear D. V lost 7 bases and J lost 1, with 13 bases in between. The CDR3 contains 14 residues. CDR1 is SGHRS and CDR2 is YFSETQ in the germline V gene. The chain's CDR3 is CASRTGAGTDTQYF. CDR3 bases: TGCGCCAGCCGGACGGGCGCGGGCACAGATACGCAGTATTTT.

This clonotype was seen more than once but under ten times. This sequence joins TRBV18 and TRBJ2-3, with 8 bases lining up with TRBD1. The trim removed 5 bases at V and 0 bases at J, leaving 4 bases unmatched. Germline V gene data show CDR1 as KGHSH and CDR2 as LQKENI. This CDR3 is built from 15 residues. The CDR3 nucleotides read TGTGCCAGCTCAACCAGGACAGGGAGCACAGATACGCAGTATTTT. Its translation is CASSTRTGSTDTQYF.

This clonotype was seen at least ten times. The chain is built from TRBV25-1 and TRBJ2-2; 7 nucleotides agree with TRBD1. Germline lookup yields CDR1 MGHDK and CDR2 SYGVNS. Trimming cost V 4 bases and J 1 base; bases outside gene matches: 9. This CDR3 contains 17 residues. The CDR3 region is CASSGQGQFENTGELFF. The CDR3 bases are TGTGCCAGCAGTGGTCAGGGACAGTTTGAGAACACCGGGGAGCTGTTTTTT. The variable domain in full, completed from reference TRBV25-1 and TRBJ2-2, reads EADIYQTPRYLVIGTGKKITLECSQTMGHDKMYWYQQDPGMELHLIHYSYGVNSTEKGDLSSESTVSRIRTEHFPLTLESARPSHTSQYLCASSGQGQFENTGELFFGEGSRLTVL.

Comments on this clonotype: Given the absence of the conserved phenylalanine or tryptophan at the CDR3 end, a read error is likely. V is TRBV7-9 and J is TRBJ1-4; TRBD1 matches at 7 bases. This CDR3 region has 15 residues. The V and J ends lost 8 bases and 7 bases, in that order; junction bases with no gene match: 13. Germline CDR1 and CDR2: SEHNR and FQNEAQ (reference sequence). The CDR3 here is CASGRDSNFGEKLFS. Here the CDR3 DNA reads TGTGCCAGCGGCCGGGACAGCAATTTCGGTGAAAAACTGTTTTCT.

This clonotype has a count of ten or more. The rearrangement links TRBV7-9 to TRBJ2-7; D is perhaps TRBD2 (6 bases). V lost 3 bases and J lost 3, with 18 bases in between. The CDR3 is made up of 16 amino acids. The germline CDR1 and CDR2 sequences are SEHNR and FQNEAQ (reference sequence). The CDR3 is CASSFESAFGGYEQYF. The CDR3 DNA sequence: TGTGCCAGCAGCTTCGAGTCCGCCTTCGGGGGCTACGAGCAGTACTTC.

The chain uses TRBV6-4 and TRBJ2-1; possible D gene TRBD1, 6 bases. V was clipped by 5 bases and J by 3 bases, with 8 bases between them. In germline, CDR1 is MRHNA, CDR2 SNTAGT. The CDR3 is 13 amino acids. CDR3 sequence: CASSSDSYNEQFF. CDR3 bases: TGTGCCAGCAGTTCGGACAGCTACAATGAGCAGTTCTTC.

For this clonotype: Mismatch with germline at one junction end may stem from a read error. This chain joins TRBV20-1 and TRBJ2-3; TRBD2 is a possible D gene (6 bases). This CDR3 is 14 amino acids long. Germline CDR1 reads DFQATT; CDR2 reads SNEGSKA (reference sequence). CDR3 loop: CSAKAGEEADTQYF. The CDR3, as DNA: TGCAGTGCTAAGGCCGGGGAGGAGGCAGATACGCAGTACTTT.

This clonotype occurred many times. The chain has TRBV27 and TRBJ2-1, with TRBD1 identical over 12 bases. Trimming took 5 bases from V and 4 from J; bases not matched to a gene: 6. The CDR3 runs 16 residues. Germline V CDR1 and CDR2: MNHEY, SMNVEV (reference sequence). The CDR3 region is CASSPEGQGAYNEQFF. In DNA, the CDR3 is TGTGCCAGCAGTCCGGAGGGACAGGGGGCTTACAATGAGCAGTTCTTC.

V and J are TRBV19 and TRBJ1-6; TRBD1 agrees at 9 bases. J was trimmed by 5 bases and V by 8 bases; bases with no gene match: 4. Germline V CDR1 and CDR2: LNHDA, SQIVND (reference sequence). The CDR3 extends over 14 amino acids. The CDR3 reads CASHTGGDNSPLHF. For the CDR3, the DNA is TGTGCCAGTCATACAGGGGGCGATAATTCACCCCTCCACTTT.